This T cell receptor (beta chain) was retrieved from a study of cytomegalovirus exposure and HLA in healthy donors. Study context: T cells numbering some 170 million yielded approximately 120 million unique TCR beta sequences in an earlier analysis.

PCR used 60 Vbeta primers and 13 Jbeta primers. Profiled with immunoSEQ multiplex PCR; TCRdb holds only in-frame clones, not every one. The sample carries some 120,000 clones, roughly 9% recorded once. Germline V lookup: CDR1 SGHRS, CDR2 YFSETQ. V lost 0 bases, J lost 2 bases, and 5 bases stayed unmatched. This CDR3 contains 16 residues. Sequencing input: PBMCs. This receptor was obtained from a young man in good health and CMV-seronegative. The chain has TRBV5-1 and TRBJ2-5; TRBD2 matches 9 bases. The DNA for the CDR3 is TGCGCCAGCAGCTTGGGAATAGCGGGGGAACAAGAGACCCAGTACTTC. This sequence encodes CASSLGIAGEQETQYF. Full variable domain (remainder filled in from reference TRBV5-1 and TRBJ2-5): KAGVTQTPRYLIKTRGQQVTLSCSPISGHRSVSWYQQTPGQGLQFLFEYFSETQRNKGNFPGRFSGRQFSNSRSEMNVSTLELGDSALYLCASSLGIAGEQETQYFGPGTRLLVL.